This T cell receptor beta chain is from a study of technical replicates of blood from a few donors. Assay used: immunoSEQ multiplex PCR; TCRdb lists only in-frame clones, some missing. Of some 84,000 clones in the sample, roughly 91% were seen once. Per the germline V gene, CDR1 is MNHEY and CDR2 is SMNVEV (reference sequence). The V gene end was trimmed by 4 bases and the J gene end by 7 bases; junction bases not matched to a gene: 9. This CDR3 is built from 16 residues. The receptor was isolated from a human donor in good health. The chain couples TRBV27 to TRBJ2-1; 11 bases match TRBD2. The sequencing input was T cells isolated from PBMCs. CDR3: CASSSTGTSGLNEQFF. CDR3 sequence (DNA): TGTGCCAGCAGTTCCACCGGGACTAGCGGCTTGAATGAGCAGTTCTTC.